Listed here are 23 T cell receptor beta chains from one sample, sequenced in a study of glioma-infiltrating T cells. TCR alpha and beta CDR3 regions were amplified from RNA using iRepertoire nested multiplex PCR. TCRdb recomputed calls from the multiplex PCR reads with MiXCR, one row per CDR3 protein. This table has over 100,000 distinct CDR3 sequences, less than 30% appearing once. What was sequenced was glioma tissue, nonneoplastic brain tissue, or PBMCs (not recorded which). Receptors originate from a human donor with low-grade glioma or glioblastoma, undergoing nonglioma brain surgery, or in good health (not recorded which).

This clonotype was seen ten or more times. The genes are TRBV3-1 and TRBJ1-1; 10 bases map to TRBD1. J lost 1 base, V lost 1 base, and 0 bases had no gene match. Germline-derived CDR1 and CDR2 are LGHDT and YNNKEL (reference sequence). The CDR3 spans 15 residues. CDR3: CASSQGDRGNTEAFF. The DNA of the CDR3 is TGTGCCAGCAGCCAAGGGGACAGGGGGAACACTGAAGCTTTCTTT.

Ten or more counts support this clonotype. J is TRBJ2-3 and V is TRBV6-1; TRBD2 agrees at 8 bases. V shed 5 bases and J 4 bases; nucleotides not matched to a gene: 5. The CDR3 consists of 14 residues. The germline CDR1 and CDR2 sequences are MNHNS and SASEGT. CDR3 sequence (DNA): TGTGCCAGCAGTTTGACTAGCGATCCAGATACGCAGTATTTT. Its protein product is CASSLTSDPDTQYF.

In regard to this clonotype: This sequence may be a read error, since a much larger clone differs from it by one base. This chain uses TRBV10-3 with TRBJ2-3; D remains unclear. CDR1 and CDR2 (germline): ENHRY, SYGVKD. The CDR3 covers 14 residues. The CDR3 region has the DNA TGTGCTACATCATTCAGCACTGGCACAGATACGCAGTATTTT. Encoded protein: CATSFSTGTDTQYF.

The table lists this clonotype with many counts. V and J are TRBV12-3 or TRBV12-4 and TRBJ1-5; D possibly corresponds to TRBD1 (6 bases). Trimming stripped 6 bases from V and 11 bases from J, with 20 bases between. The CDR3 runs to 14 residues. CDR3 residues: CASSPTGFPLAQHF. The CDR3 DNA sequence: TGTGCCAGCAGCCCTACAGGGTTCCCTTTGGCCCAGCATTTT.

This clonotype has ten or more counts. Compared with germline, one end of the junction differs, possibly owing to a read error. The CDR3 is CSARPTGGASSEQYF. The DNA of the CDR3 is TGCAGTGCTAGACCGACAGGGGGCGCATCCTCCGAGCAGTACTTC. This chain joins TRBV20-1 and TRBJ2-7; 10 bases are shared with TRBD1. There are 15 residues in the CDR3. CDR1 is DFQATT, CDR2 SNEGSKA, per germline (reference sequence).

About this clonotype itself: One junction end does not reproduce the germline sequence, and a read error may be involved. The chain has TRBV4-2 and TRBJ1-1; 8 bases map to TRBD1. CDR3 size: 18 residues. From germline, CDR1 is LGHNA and CDR2 YNFKEQ. The CDR3 loop is CASSPLGTRGPGDTGAFF. CDR3 nucleotide sequence: TGTGCCAGCAGCCCCCTTGGGACCAGGGGGCCGGGGGACACTGGAGCTTTCTTT.

As for this clonotype: With a much larger clone just one base away, this may be a read error. V usage is TRBV19 and J usage is TRBJ2-7; 11 bases are shared with TRBD1. V lost 5 bases to trimming and J lost 6 bases; unmatched junction nucleotides: 9. The CDR3 contains 15 residues. Germline-derived CDR1 and CDR2 are LNHDA and SQIVND (reference sequence). The CDR3 coding sequence is TGTGCCAGTAGTGGCGGGACAGGGGGAACCTTCGAGCAGTACTTC. Translation gives CASSGGTGGTFEQYF.

In its sample, this clonotype was seen a few times. The J gene is TRBJ2-7, the V gene TRBV12-3 or TRBV12-4; D is unresolved. Trimming removed 1 base from V and 3 bases from J, with 7 bases in between. CDR3 length: 13 residues. The CDR3 protein is CASSLDAVYEQYF. The CDR3 DNA is TGTGCCAGCAGTTTAGACGCAGTCTACGAGCAGTACTTC.

This clonotype was seen repeatedly, ten times or more. The chain uses TRBV14 and TRBJ2-5; TRBD2 matches 13 bases. This CDR3 has 17 residues. CDR1 and CDR2 from the germline V gene are SGHDN and FVKESK. V trimming: 0 bases; J trimming: 5 bases; junction bases outside the gene matches: 6. The CDR3 DNA reads as TGTGCCAGCAGCCAAGATTCGGGACTAGCGGGACGTGAGACCCAGTACTTC. It translates to CASSQDSGLAGRETQYF.

This clonotype was seen ten or more times. The chain couples TRBV6-2 or TRBV6-3 to TRBJ2-7; no reliable D call. The CDR3 runs 13 residues. With 0 bases removed from V and 7 bases from J, the gap between germline ends came to 10 bases. Looked up from germline, CDR1 is MNHEY and CDR2 is SVGEGT. The CDR3 DNA sequence: TGTGCCAGCAGTTACTCGGCTCTCGCGGAGCAGTACTTC. Its translation: CASSYSALAEQYF.

The genes are TRBV5-1 and TRBJ1-6; D gene ambiguous. The CDR3 consists of 17 residues. Germline V gives CDR1 SGHRS, CDR2 YFSETQ. Trimming removed 4 bases from V and 8 bases from J, with 22 bases in between. This CDR3 reads CASSLNSRREKDSPLHF. For the CDR3, the DNA is TGCGCCAGCAGCCTGAACTCGAGGAGGGAGAAAGATTCACCCCTCCACTTT. The full variable domain, completed using reference TRBV5-1 and TRBJ1-6, is KAGVTQTPRYLIKTRGQQVTLSCSPISGHRSVSWYQQTPGQGLQFLFEYFSETQRNKGNFPGRFSGRQFSNSRSEMNVSTLELGDSALYLCASSLNSRREKDSPLHFGNGTRLTVT.

This clonotype occurred many times. V usage is TRBV7-2 and J usage is TRBJ1-5, with a weak D call TRBD1 (5 bases). The germline CDR1 and CDR2 sequences are SGHTA and FQGNSA. This CDR3 contains 15 residues. Trimming removed 6 bases from V and 2 bases from J, with 14 bases in between. The CDR3: CASSHNTGGNQPQHF. CDR3 DNA: TGTGCCAGCAGTCATAACACGGGGGGCAATCAGCCCCAGCATTTT.

The V gene is TRBV9, the J gene TRBJ2-7; 8 bases fit TRBD2. Trimming removed 0 bases from V and 0 bases from J; junction bases left unmatched: 2. Germline V gene data show CDR1 as SGDLS and CDR2 as YYNGEE. The CDR3 covers 15 residues. The CDR3 bases are TGTGCCAGCAGCGTAGGAGGGACTAGCTCCTACGAGCAGTACTTC. As protein: CASSVGGTSSYEQYF.

This clonotype was observed many times. The chain uses TRBV5-4 and TRBJ1-1; D unresolved. Germline CDR1 is SGHNT and CDR2 is YYREEE (reference sequence). V dropped 0 bases and J dropped 3 bases, with 15 bases sitting between them. CDR3 length: 16 residues. The CDR3 reads CASSLARGMVDTEAFF. CDR3 nucleotide sequence: TGTGCCAGCAGCTTGGCCCGAGGAATGGTGGACACTGAAGCTTTCTTT.

This clonotype was detected many times. The gene calls are TRBV5-1 and TRBJ2-7, with D tentatively TRBD1 (5 bases). Germline CDR1 and CDR2: SGHRS and YFSETQ. This CDR3 is 12 amino acids long. Trimming left V 1 base short and J 6 bases short, with 8 bases between. The CDR3, as DNA: TGCGCCAGCAGCTTGCAAGGGGTCGAGCAGTACTTC. Translating it yields CASSLQGVEQYF.

In DNA form, the CDR3 reads TGTGCCAGCAGTTTCTCCGGGACAACCTCCTACGAGCAGTACTTC. Translation: CASSFSGTTSYEQYF. The chain joins TRBV6-2 or TRBV6-3 to TRBJ2-7; possible D gene TRBD1, 6 bases. Looked up from germline, CDR1 is MNHEY and CDR2 is SVGEGT. CDR3 length: 15 amino acids. The V gene lost 4 bases and the J gene lost 0 bases, with 13 bases spanning the gap.

This clonotype was observed many times. The chain joins TRBV27 to TRBJ1-1, with D possibly TRBD1 on 5 matching bases. The V and J ends lost 0 bases and 4 bases respectively, with 12 bases between them. The length of the CDR3 is 15 residues. Germline V gene data show CDR1 as MNHEY and CDR2 as SMNVEV (reference sequence). CDR3 sequence: CASSLSRGVATEAFF. The CDR3 DNA sequence: TGTGCCAGCAGTTTATCACGGGGGGTAGCCACTGAAGCTTTCTTT.

The sample holds a few counts of this clonotype. The chain is built from TRBV5-5 and TRBJ2-1; TRBD2 agrees at 9 bases. The germline V gene has CDR1 SGHKS and CDR2 YYEKEE (reference sequence). The CDR3 loop spans 13 amino acids. J gave up 8 bases and V 7 bases, and 7 bases lay outside the gene matches. CDR3 protein: CASWGGGAYEQFF. The CDR3 DNA reads TGTGCCAGCTGGGGCGGGGGGGCCTATGAGCAGTTCTTC.

As for this clonotype: This may come from a read error, since a much larger clone is one base off. This chain's CDR3 is CDSSFSAGAPYNEQFF. The CDR3 DNA follows: TGTGACAGCAGTTTTTCGGCGGGAGCCCCCTACAATGAGCAGTTCTTC. The chain combines TRBV28 with TRBJ2-1; 7 bases are a match to TRBD2. The CDR3 runs to 16 residues. CDR1 and CDR2 from the germline V gene are MDHEN and SYDVKM.

This clonotype is medium-sized by share. The chain recombines TRBV28 with TRBJ2-1, with D perhaps matching TRBD1 or TRBD2 (5 bases each). Germline CDR1 MDHEN, CDR2 SYDVKM. The V end lost 1 base, the J end lost 3 bases, and 13 bases lay between the germline ends. The CDR3 spans 16 residues. CDR3 amino acids: CASSLSIATVYNEQFF. CDR3 nucleotide sequence: TGTGCCAGCAGTTTATCTATAGCGACAGTCTACAATGAGCAGTTCTTC.

With regard to this clonotype: One base away lies a much larger clone, so this may be a sequencing read error. The gene calls are TRBV28 and TRBJ2-7; a weak D match, TRBD2 (6 bases). The CDR3 has 14 amino acids. The V gene's germline CDR1 is MDHEN and CDR2 SYDVKM. Deletions cut 6 bases from V and 6 bases from J, with 18 bases between. CDR3: CASRHLACVGEQYF. CDR3 sequence (DNA): TGTGCCAGCAGGCACCTAGCGTGCGTAGGCGAGCAGTACTTC. The full variable domain, rest sourced from reference TRBV28 and TRBJ2-7, is DVKVTQSSRYLVKRTGEKVFLECVQDMDHENMFWYRQDPGLGLRLIYFSYDVKMKEKGDIPEGYSVSREKKERFSLILESASTNQTSMYLCASRHLACVGEQYFGPGTRLTVT.

This clonotype came up a few times. The chain recombines TRBV7-9 with TRBJ1-2; TRBD1 matches at 7 bases. This CDR3 region has 16 residues. Per the germline V gene, CDR1 is SEHNR and CDR2 is FQNEAQ (reference sequence). V was clipped by 5 bases and J by 6 bases; unmatched bases: 15. CDR3 region: CASSRGQVPGLDGYTF. CDR3 nucleotide sequence: TGTGCCAGCAGCCGCGGACAGGTCCCAGGACTGGATGGCTACACCTTC. Full variable domain (outside the CDR3, taken from reference TRBV7-9 and TRBJ1-2): DTGVSQNPRHKITKRGQNVTFRCDPISEHNRLYWYRQTLGQGPEFLTYFQNEAQLEKSRLLSDRFSAERPKGSFSTLEIQRTEQGDSAMYLCASSRGQVPGLDGYTFGSGTRLTVV.

This clonotype has at least ten counts. V is TRBV7-2 and J is TRBJ2-3, with TRBD2 matching over 7 bases. This CDR3 is built from 15 residues. V shed 4 bases and J 3 bases; nucleotides not matched to a gene: 7. Germline CDR1 SGHTA, CDR2 FQGNSA. The CDR3 region has the DNA TGTGCCAGCAGCTCGTTCGGACTAGAAACAGATACGCAGTATTTT. Encoded protein: CASSSFGLETDTQYF.